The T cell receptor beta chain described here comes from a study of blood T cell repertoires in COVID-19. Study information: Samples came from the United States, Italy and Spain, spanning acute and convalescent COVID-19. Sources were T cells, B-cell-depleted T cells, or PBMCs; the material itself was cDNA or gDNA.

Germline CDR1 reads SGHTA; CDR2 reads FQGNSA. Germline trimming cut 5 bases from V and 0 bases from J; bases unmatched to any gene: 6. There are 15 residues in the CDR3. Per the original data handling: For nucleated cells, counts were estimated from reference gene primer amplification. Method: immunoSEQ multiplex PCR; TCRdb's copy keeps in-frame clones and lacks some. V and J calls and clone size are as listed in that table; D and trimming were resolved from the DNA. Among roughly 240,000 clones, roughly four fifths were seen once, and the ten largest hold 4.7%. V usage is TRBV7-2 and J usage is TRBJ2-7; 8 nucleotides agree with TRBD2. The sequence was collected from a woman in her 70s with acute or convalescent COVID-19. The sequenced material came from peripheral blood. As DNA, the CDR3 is TGTGCCAGCAGCCCCCTCAGCGGGGGCTCCTACGAGCAGTACTTC. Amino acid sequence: CASSPLSGGSYEQYF.